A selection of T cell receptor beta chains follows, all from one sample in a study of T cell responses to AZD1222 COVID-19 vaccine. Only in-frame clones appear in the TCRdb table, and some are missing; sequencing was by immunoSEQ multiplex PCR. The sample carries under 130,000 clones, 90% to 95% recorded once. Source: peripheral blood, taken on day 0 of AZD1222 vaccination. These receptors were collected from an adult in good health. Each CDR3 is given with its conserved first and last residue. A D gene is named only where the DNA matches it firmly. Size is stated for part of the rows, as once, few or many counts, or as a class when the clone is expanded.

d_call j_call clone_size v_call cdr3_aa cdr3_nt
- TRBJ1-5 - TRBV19 CASSISSNQPQHF TGTGCCAGTAGTATCTCAAGCAATCAGCCCCAGCATTTT
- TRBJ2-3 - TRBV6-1 CASSEARYGPSGTDTQYF TGTGCCAGCAGTGAAGCGCGGTATGGGCCTAGCGGCACAGATACGCAGTATTTT
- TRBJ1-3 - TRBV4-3 CASSQVFVGSSGNTIYF TGCGCCAGCAGCCAAGTTTTTGTAGGGTCCTCTGGAAACACCATATATTTT
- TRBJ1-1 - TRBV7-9 CASSLYTGTEAFF TGTGCCAGCAGCTTATATACAGGGACTGAAGCTTTCTTT
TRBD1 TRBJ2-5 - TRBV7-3 CASSQQGYGTQYF TGTGCCAGCAGCCAACAGGGGTATGGGACCCAGTACTTC
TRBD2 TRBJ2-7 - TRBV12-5 CASGLYPSGTSGPNGYEQYF TGTGCTAGTGGTTTGTACCCTTCCGGGACTAGCGGGCCAAACGGGTACGAGCAGTACTTC
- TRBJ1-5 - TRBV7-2 CATPGVLGRFSNQPQHF TGTGCCACCCCCGGGGTTTTGGGTAGGTTCAGCAATCAGCCCCAGCATTTT
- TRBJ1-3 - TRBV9 CASSVAGGNPSGNTIYF TGTGCCAGCAGCGTAGCCGGGGGGAACCCCTCTGGAAACACCATATATTTT
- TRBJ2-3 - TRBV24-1 CATSSYDSTDTQYF TGTGCCACCAGTAGTTACGATAGCACAGATACGCAGTATTTT
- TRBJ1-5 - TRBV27 CASSLSVGRGPQHF TGTGCCAGCAGTTTATCAGTCGGTAGAGGCCCCCAGCATTTT
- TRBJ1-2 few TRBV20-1 CSARTNRGYTF TGCAGTGCTAGGACAAATCGGGGCTACACCTTC
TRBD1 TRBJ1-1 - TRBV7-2 CASGTGPTEAFF TGTGCCAGCGGGACAGGGCCTACTGAAGCTTTCTTT
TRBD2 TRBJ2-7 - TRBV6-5 CASTNSGRGSYEQYF TGTGCCAGCACCAATAGCGGGAGAGGCTCCTACGAGCAGTACTTC
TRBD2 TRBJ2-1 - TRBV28 CASSLVTSGRNSYNEQFF TGTGCCAGCAGTTTGGTGACTAGCGGGAGGAATTCCTACAATGAGCAGTTCTTC
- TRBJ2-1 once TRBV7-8 CASSPDRNNEQFF TGTGCCAGCAGCCCCGACAGAAACAATGAGCAGTTCTTC
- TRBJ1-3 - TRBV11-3 CASSSGMNSGNTIYF TGTGCCAGCAGCTCGGGCATGAACTCTGGAAACACCATATATTTT
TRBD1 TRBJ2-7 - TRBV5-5 CASSLVQGSYEQYF TGTGCCAGCAGCTTGGTACAGGGGAGCTACGAGCAGTACTTC
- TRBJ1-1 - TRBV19 CATSDRYTEAFF TGTGCCACCTCGGACAGATACACTGAAGCTTTCTTT
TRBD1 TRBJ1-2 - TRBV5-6 CASSLGTGVYGYTF TGTGCCAGCAGCTTGGGGACAGGGGTCTATGGCTACACCTTC
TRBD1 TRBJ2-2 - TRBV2 CASSDPGTGTAGELFF TGTGCCAGCAGTGACCCCGGGACAGGTACAGCCGGGGAGCTGTTTTTT
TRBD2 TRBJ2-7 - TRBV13 CASSPRTSSFDEQYF TGCGCCAGCAGCCCTAGGACTAGCAGTTTCGACGAGCAGTACTTC
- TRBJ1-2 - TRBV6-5 CASSSPYGYTF TGTGCCAGCAGTTCTCCCTATGGCTACACCTTC
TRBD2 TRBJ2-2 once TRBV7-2 CASSLTSGGAGELFF TGTGCCAGCAGCTTGACTAGCGGGGGGGCCGGGGAGCTGTTTTTT
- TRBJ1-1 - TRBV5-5 CASSLQVMNTEAFF TGTGCCAGCAGCTTACAGGTTATGAACACTGAAGCTTTCTTT
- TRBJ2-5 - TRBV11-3 CASSLGRATETQYF TGTGCCAGCAGCTTAGGCAGGGCGACCGAGACCCAGTACTTC
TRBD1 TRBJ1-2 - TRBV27 CASSFGTGVYGYTF TGTGCCAGCAGTTTTGGGACAGGCGTATATGGCTACACCTTC
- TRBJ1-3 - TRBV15 CATSRSRSGNTIYF TGTGCCACCAGCAGAAGCCGCTCTGGAAACACCATATATTTT
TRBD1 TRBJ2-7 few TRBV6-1 CASSERPGQLYEQYF TGTGCCAGCAGTGAGAGACCGGGACAGCTCTACGAGCAGTACTTC
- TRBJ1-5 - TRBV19 CASSIEGSRQPQHF TGTGCCAGTAGTATAGAAGGGTCGCGGCAGCCCCAGCATTTT
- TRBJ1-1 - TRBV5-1 CASSLWSSMNTEAFF TGCGCCAGCAGCCTATGGTCATCTATGAACACTGAAGCTTTCTTT
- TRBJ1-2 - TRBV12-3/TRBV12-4 CASSLWESYGYTF TGTGCCAGCAGTTTATGGGAATCCTATGGCTACACCTTC
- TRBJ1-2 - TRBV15 CATSRDGETSGYGYTF TGTGCCACCAGCAGAGATGGGGAGACTTCGGGGTATGGCTACACCTTC
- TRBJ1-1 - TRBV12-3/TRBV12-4 CASSFTTSTEAFF TGTGCCAGCAGTTTTACGACGTCCACTGAAGCTTTCTTT
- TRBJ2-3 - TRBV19 CASRPSGASTDTQYF TGTGCCAGCCGACCAAGCGGAGCAAGCACAGATACGCAGTATTTT
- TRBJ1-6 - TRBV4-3 CASSQDPDDSPLHF TGCGCCAGCAGCCAAGATCCGGACGATTCACCCCTCCACTTT
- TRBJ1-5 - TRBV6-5 CASSYSGIQPQHF TGTGCCAGCAGTTACTCCGGTATTCAGCCCCAGCATTTT
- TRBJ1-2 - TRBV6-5 CASASGADWFGYTF TGTGCCAGCGCGTCGGGGGCGGATTGGTTTGGCTACACCTTC
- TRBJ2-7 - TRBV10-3 CAISEQGSYEQYF TGTGCCATCAGTGAGCAGGGGTCCTACGAGCAGTACTTC
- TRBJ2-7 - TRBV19 CASSISAGPAFSYEQYF TGTGCCAGTAGTATTTCGGCGGGACCAGCATTCTCCTACGAGCAGTACTTC
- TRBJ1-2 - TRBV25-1 CASSELGQLDYGYTF TGTGCCAGCAGTGAATTGGGGCAGTTGGACTATGGCTACACCTTC
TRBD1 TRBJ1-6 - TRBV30 CAWSTTGGNSPLHF TGTGCCTGGAGTACAACAGGGGGCAATTCACCCCTCCACTTT
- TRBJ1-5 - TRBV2 CASSRTANFNQPQHF TGTGCCAGCAGCCGGACAGCGAACTTCAATCAGCCCCAGCATTTT
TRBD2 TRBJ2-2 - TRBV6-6 CASRGGLAGGTGELFF TGTGCCAGCAGGGGAGGACTAGCGGGGGGTACCGGGGAGCTGTTTTTT
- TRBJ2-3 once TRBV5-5 CASSLGSGWADTQYF TGTGCCAGCAGCTTGGGGTCAGGGTGGGCAGATACGCAGTATTTT
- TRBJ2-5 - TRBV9 CASSGGRNQETQYF TGTGCCAGCAGCGGGGGCAGAAACCAAGAGACCCAGTACTTC
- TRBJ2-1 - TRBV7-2 CASSLAGTYNEQFF TGTGCCAGCAGCTTAGCGGGGACCTACAATGAGCAGTTCTTC
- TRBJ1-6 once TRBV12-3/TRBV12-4 CASGDPQSPLHF TGTGCCAGCGGGGACCCCCAATCACCCCTCCACTTT
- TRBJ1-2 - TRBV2 CASSRRGSDYGYTF TGTGCCAGCAGCCGGAGGGGGTCCGACTATGGCTACACCTTC
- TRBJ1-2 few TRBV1 CTSSPRGGSYGYTF TGCACCAGCAGCCCACGAGGGGGCAGCTATGGCTACACCTTC
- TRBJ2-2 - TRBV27 CASSLTPSTGELFF TGTGCCAGCAGTTTAACCCCTAGCACCGGGGAGCTGTTTTTT
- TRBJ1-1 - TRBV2 CASRWRGLITEAFF TGTGCCAGCAGATGGAGGGGGTTAATCACTGAAGCTTTCTTT
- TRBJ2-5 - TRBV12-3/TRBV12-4 CASSLIVGETQYF TGTGCCAGCAGTTTAATTGTGGGAGAGACCCAGTACTTC
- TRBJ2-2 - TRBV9 CASSPRFSGELFF TGTGCCAGCAGCCCTCGGTTCAGCGGGGAGCTGTTTTTT
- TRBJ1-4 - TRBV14 CASSHARHNPWTVEKLFF TGTGCCAGCAGCCACGCCCGCCACAACCCCTGGACAGTCGAAAAACTGTTTTTT
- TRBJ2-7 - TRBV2 CASSEVRTFDEQYF TGTGCCAGCAGTGAAGTTAGGACCTTCGACGAGCAGTACTTC
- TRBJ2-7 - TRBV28 CASTEPGGVSYEQYF TGTGCCAGCACGGAACCAGGAGGCGTCTCCTACGAGCAGTACTTC
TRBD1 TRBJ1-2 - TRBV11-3 CASSLYRDSSNGYTF TGTGCCAGCAGCTTGTATCGGGACAGCTCAAATGGCTACACCTTC
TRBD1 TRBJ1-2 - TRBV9 CASSVGVAGTEGYGYTF TGTGCCAGCAGCGTTGGGGTCGCCGGGACAGAGGGCTATGGCTACACCTTC
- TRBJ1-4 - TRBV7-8 CASSLYGNEKLFF TGTGCCAGCAGCTTATATGGGAATGAAAAACTGTTTTTT